Each of the 30 T cell receptor beta chains below was sequenced from the same sample in a study of blood T cells in healthy people across ages. A second PCR, run for roughly 6 to 11 cycles, used a sample-barcoded 5' primer plus a J-beta primer mix. Each CDR3 protein gets one entry after TCRdb re-called the 5' RACE reads with MiXCR. This table holds some 320,000 distinct CDR3 sequences, roughly a quarter found once. The specimen sequenced was blood. The receptor set was obtained from a woman between 65 and 79 years old in good health.

The chain joins TRBV14 to TRBJ2-5, with D maybe TRBD1 (6 bases). Trimming removed 5 bases at V and 0 bases at J, with 13 bases between. The CDR3 loop spans 15 amino acids. Germline lookup yields CDR1 SGHDN and CDR2 FVKESK. The CDR3 is CASSVQGSYQETQYF. CDR3 nucleotides: TGTGCCAGCAGCGTTCAGGGGAGCTACCAAGAGACCCAGTACTTC. The variable domain in full, with the rest retrieved from reference TRBV14 and TRBJ2-5, is EAGVTQFPSHSVIEKGQTVTLRCDPISGHDNLYWYRRVMGKEIKFLLHFVKESKQDESGMPNNRFLAERTGGTYSTLKVQPAELEDSGVYFCASSVQGSYQETQYFGPGTRLLVL.

This sequence joins TRBV15 and TRBJ1-2; unclear D gene. Germline CDR1 reads LNHNV; CDR2 reads YYDKDF (reference sequence). Trimming removed 0 bases from V and 5 bases from J, with 4 bases in between. This CDR3 has 12 amino acids. CDR3 in amino acids: CATSRDLYGYTF. The CDR3 bases are TGTGCCACCAGCAGAGATCTTTATGGCTACACCTTC.

The V call is TRBV29-1, the J call TRBJ2-2; maybe TRBD1 (6 bases). The CDR3 runs to 14 residues. V was pared by 7 bases and J by 0 bases, with 12 bases between. Germline lookup yields CDR1 SQVTM and CDR2 ANQGSEA. The CDR3 DNA reads TGCAGCGGACCAGGGGATGCGAACACCGGGGAGCTGTTTTTT. It translates to CSGPGDANTGELFF.

This clonotype appeared many times. V gene TRBV11-2 combines with J gene TRBJ2-7; D gene unclear. Germline CDR1 and CDR2: SGHAT and FQNNGV. The germline V and J ends were trimmed by 2 bases and 3 bases, with 5 bases remaining between them. The CDR3 covers 12 residues. The CDR3 is CASSLSNYEQYF. The CDR3 nucleotides are TGTGCCAGCAGCTTAAGCAACTACGAGCAGTACTTC.

The chain combines TRBV11-2 with TRBJ2-5, with a possible D match to TRBD1 (5 bases). Trimming took off 2 bases at V and 5 bases at J, with 18 bases between the two ends. The CDR3 has 16 amino acids. CDR1 is SGHAT, CDR2 FQNNGV, per germline. CDR3 sequence: CASSLHPGLGRETQYF. The CDR3 DNA is TGTGCCAGCAGCTTACATCCAGGGCTTGGACGGGAGACCCAGTACTTC.

The V call is TRBV27, the J call TRBJ1-6; no definite D call. The CDR3 has 15 residues. Trimming removed 8 bases from V and 7 bases from J, with 18 bases in between. Germline values: CDR1 MNHEY, CDR2 SMNVEV (reference sequence). CDR3 region: CASGPRQRVNSPLHF. The CDR3 DNA reads as TGTGCCAGCGGACCCCGTCAGAGAGTAAATTCACCCCTCCACTTT.

This chain connects TRBV7-2 to TRBJ2-5, with D perhaps matching TRBD2 (7 bases). CDR3 size: 15 residues. Germline CDR1 is SGHTA and CDR2 is FQGNSA. V was clipped by 6 bases and J by 2 bases, with 16 bases between them. CDR3 sequence: CASRYREGWQETQYF. CDR3 DNA sequence: TGTGCCAGCAGATACAGGGAGGGATGGCAAGAGACCCAGTACTTC.

This sequence joins TRBV20-1 and TRBJ2-3; TRBD2 matches at 8 bases. V shed 3 bases, J shed 1 base, and the junction held 9 bases outside the gene matches. The CDR3 length is 16 residues. CDR1 is DFQATT and CDR2 is SNEGSKA in the germline V gene (reference sequence). The CDR3 nucleotides read TGCAGTGCTAGCAGCGGGAGTGGGGTTGGCACAGATACGCAGTATTTT. It codes for CSASSGSGVGTDTQYF.

This clonotype was detected a few times. V gene TRBV2 combines with J gene TRBJ2-6, with 11 bases aligning to TRBD1. Germline CDR1 SNHLY, CDR2 FYNNEI. This CDR3 has 17 residues. J lost 4 bases, V lost 4 bases, and 6 bases had no gene match. The CDR3 region is CASSVAGTGGGANVLTF. CDR3 sequence (DNA): TGTGCCAGCAGTGTCGCCGGGACAGGGGGAGGGGCCAACGTCCTGACTTTC.

The V and J genes are TRBV28 and TRBJ2-7; no definite D call. Looked up from germline, CDR1 is MDHEN and CDR2 is SYDVKM. V was clipped by 4 bases and J by 6 bases, with 16 bases between them. This CDR3 is 14 amino acids long. CDR3 amino acids: CASSSPGVGPEQYF. CDR3 nucleotides: TGTGCCAGCAGTTCCCCAGGAGTAGGACCCGAGCAGTACTTC. The full variable domain, with the rest looked up from reference TRBV28 and TRBJ2-7, is DVKVTQSSRYLVKRTGEKVFLECVQDMDHENMFWYRQDPGLGLRLIYFSYDVKMKEKGDIPEGYSVSREKKERFSLILESASTNQTSMYLCASSSPGVGPEQYFGPGTRLTVT.

This sequence joins TRBV28 and TRBJ1-2; D might be TRBD1 (6 bases). Germline CDR1 reads MDHEN; CDR2 reads SYDVKM. The CDR3 is 12 residues long. Trimming pared 1 base from V and 8 bases from J, leaving 8 bases between. CDR3 sequence: CASSLSGDGYTF. The DNA of the CDR3 is TGTGCCAGCAGTTTATCAGGGGACGGCTACACCTTC.

This clonotype was counted only a few times. The chain combines TRBV7-3 with TRBJ2-5; D gene ambiguous. The end of the DNA fits TRBJ2-1 better, so the J call may be wrong. This CDR3 contains 14 residues. Germline V gene data show CDR1 as SGHTA and CDR2 as FQGTGA. The CDR3: CASSLKSGYNEQFF. CDR3 DNA: TGTGCCAGCAGCTTAAAGTCTGGTTACAATGAGCAGTTCTTC.

This chain connects TRBV3-1 to TRBJ2-1; D is unclear. The germline CDR1 and CDR2 sequences are LGHDT and YNNKEL (reference sequence). The CDR3 covers 15 residues. V lost 4 bases and J 6 bases, leaving 16 bases between the germline ends. CDR3 sequence (DNA): TGTGCCAGCAGCCCAAGACTCATGGGCTCCAATGAGCAGTTCTTC. It codes for CASSPRLMGSNEQFF.

The chain joins TRBV7-6 to TRBJ2-3, with 9 nucleotides matching TRBD1. Per germline, CDR1 SGHVS and CDR2 FNYEAQ. This CDR3 spans 15 amino acids. The J segment lost 5 bases and the V segment lost 5 bases, leaving 8 bases of the junction unmatched. The CDR3 nucleotides are TGTGCCAGCAGCCTTAACAGGGGACAGGGAGATACGCAGTATTTT. This gives the protein CASSLNRGQGDTQYF.

The rearrangement joins TRBV12-3 or TRBV12-4 to TRBJ2-5; D call uncertain. The DNA end lines up better with TRBJ2-7; the J call may be wrong. CDR3 length: 14 amino acids. The CDR3 region has the DNA TGTGCCAGCAGTTTATGGGGTGAGGCGTACGAGCAGTACTTC. Its protein product is CASSLWGEAYEQYF.

On this clonotype itself: Sequence at one end of the junction differs from germline and may be a read error. V and J are TRBV2 and TRBJ1-2, with a possible D match to TRBD1 (5 bases). Germline V lookup: CDR1 SNHLY, CDR2 FYNNEI. CDR3 length: 17 amino acids. DNA for the CDR3: TGTGCCAGCAGTGAAGAGGCAGGGTACAATCGTAACTATAGCTACACCTTC. Translating gives CASSEEAGYNRNYSYTF.

This clonotype was seen more than once but under ten times. V gene TRBV6-1 combines with J gene TRBJ2-2; 9 bases match TRBD2. Per germline, CDR1 MNHNS and CDR2 SASEGT. Trimming removed 6 bases from V and 4 bases from J; junction bases left unmatched: 15. The length of the CDR3 is 18 residues. CDR3 region: CASSTSFAGGLATGELFF. CDR3 nucleotides: TGTGCCAGCAGCACTTCTTTTGCGGGAGGGCTGGCCACCGGGGAGCTGTTTTTT.

The rearrangement uses TRBV10-3 and TRBJ1-2, with D unclear. The CDR3 spans 14 residues. CDR1 and CDR2 (germline): ENHRY, SYGVKD. With 3 bases removed from V and 4 bases from J, the gap between germline ends came to 12 bases. CDR3 amino acids: CAISDTGEIYGYTF. DNA of the CDR3: TGTGCCATCAGTGATACCGGGGAGATCTATGGCTACACCTTC.

The DNA of the CDR3 is TGTGCCAGCAGAGCGGGCATACAGGGTGAAGCTTTCTTT. Amino acid sequence: CASRAGIQGEAFF. The V gene is TRBV7-2, the J gene TRBJ1-1; the D gene is possibly TRBD1 (6 bases). CDR3 length equals 13 residues. With 6 bases removed from V and 7 bases from J, the gap between germline ends came to 15 bases. Looked up from germline, CDR1 is SGHTA and CDR2 is FQGNSA.

As regards this clonotype: An end of the junction does not agree with germline; a read error may underlie this. This chain uses TRBV12-3 or TRBV12-4 with TRBJ2-3; TRBD1 agrees at 9 bases. This CDR3 has 17 residues. CDR3 in amino acids: CASSLERGQGSSDTQCF. CDR3 DNA sequence: TGTGCCAGCAGTTTAGAAAGGGGACAGGGTAGTTCAGATACGCAGTGTTTT.

The V call is TRBV6-2 or TRBV6-3, the J call TRBJ2-1; D might be TRBD2 (6 bases). CDR1 and CDR2 from the germline V gene are MNHEY and SVGEGT. Trimming stripped 5 bases from V and 0 bases from J, with 14 bases between. The CDR3 runs to 16 residues. The CDR3 DNA sequence: TGTGCCAGCAGTACCCCGGGGGTTAGCTCCTACAATGAGCAGTTCTTC. Protein: CASSTPGVSSYNEQFF.

The genes are TRBV29-1 and TRBJ2-2; D is undetermined. This CDR3 comprises 12 residues. The ends were cut back, 3 bases at V and 7 bases at J, with 9 bases in the middle. Germline CDR1 reads SQVTM; CDR2 reads ANQGSEA. In nucleotides, the CDR3 is TGCAGCGTTGACGAGATTGGCGGGGAGCTGTTTTTT. Its translation is CSVDEIGGELFF.

This clonotype came up a few times. J is TRBJ2-7 and V is TRBV20-1, with 10 bases aligning to TRBD2. Germline V lookup: CDR1 DFQATT, CDR2 SNEGSKA (reference sequence). V was pared by 1 base and J by 3 bases, with 6 bases of the junction left unmatched. The CDR3 loop spans 15 amino acids. The CDR3 DNA reads TGCAGTGCTAGAGCCACTAGCGGGACACACTACGAGCAGTACTTC. Protein sequence: CSARATSGTHYEQYF.

The gene calls are TRBV7-2 and TRBJ2-5; no clear D. This CDR3 has 12 amino acids. Germline V gives CDR1 SGHTA, CDR2 FQGNSA. With 11 bases removed from V and 9 bases from J, the gap between germline ends came to 19 bases. Written as DNA, the CDR3 is TGTGCCGGCGTTTTAGAAGGTGGGGCCCAGTACTTC. Translating it yields CAGVLEGGAQYF.

This clonotype was counted at least ten times. The CDR3 region is CASSRGLAENQETQYF. The CDR3 DNA follows: TGTGCCAGCAGCCGGGGACTAGCGGAAAACCAAGAGACCCAGTACTTC. The chain links TRBV14 to TRBJ2-5; 11 nucleotides line up with TRBD2. Germline V gene lookup returns CDR1 SGHDN and CDR2 FVKESK. V dropped 4 bases and J dropped 0; count of bases not matched to a gene: 4. The CDR3 is 16 residues long.

V and J are TRBV20-1 and TRBJ2-4, with D unclear. The CDR3 is 14 residues long. The germline V gene encodes CDR1 DFQATT and CDR2 SNEGSKA (reference sequence). Trimming shortened V by 1 base and J by 4 bases, and 11 bases separated the two germline ends. The CDR3 sequence is CSARGRHSKNIQYF. The DNA of the CDR3 is TGCAGTGCTAGAGGCAGACATTCGAAAAACATTCAGTACTTC.

This clonotype was detected only a few times. The rearrangement links TRBV28 to TRBJ2-7; a weak D match, TRBD1 (6 bases). Germline values: CDR1 MDHEN, CDR2 SYDVKM. The CDR3 has 14 residues. Trimming cost V 2 bases and J 0 bases, with 8 bases left between them. The CDR3: CASSLGDNSYEQYF. CDR3 DNA sequence: TGTGCCAGCAGTTTAGGGGACAACTCCTACGAGCAGTACTTC.

This clonotype was seen a handful of times. A junction end diverges from the germline sequence, so it may reflect a read error. For the CDR3, the DNA is TGTGCCAGCAGTTCAGGGACTCGAAGCGAGACCCAGCACTTC. Translated, it gives CASSSGTRSETQHF. The V and J genes are TRBV6-2 or TRBV6-3 and TRBJ2-5; tentative D call: TRBD2 (6 bases). This CDR3 is 14 amino acids long. Germline V gives CDR1 MNHEY, CDR2 SVGEGT.

This clonotype was observed a few times. This chain joins TRBV7-3 and TRBJ2-3; TRBD1 aligns across 10 bases. V shed 1 base and J 6 bases; nucleotides not matched to a gene: 1. The germline V gene has CDR1 SGHTA and CDR2 FQGTGA. The CDR3 is 14 amino acids. CDR3 protein: CASSLMGQGDTQYF. CDR3 nucleotide sequence: TGTGCCAGCAGCTTAATGGGACAGGGGGATACGCAGTATTTT.

The chain has TRBV5-6 and TRBJ2-6, with 10 nucleotides matching TRBD1. The germline V gene has CDR1 SGHDT and CDR2 YYEEEE. The length of the CDR3 is 18 residues. The ends lost 4 bases at V and 2 bases at J; junction bases unmatched: 9. Here the CDR3 reads CASSRLTGGITGANVLTF. In nucleotides, the CDR3 is TGTGCCAGCAGCAGACTGACAGGGGGCATAACTGGGGCCAACGTCCTGACTTTC. The full variable domain, rest sourced from reference TRBV5-6 and TRBJ2-6, is DAGVTQSPTHLIKTRGQQVTLRCSPKSGHDTVSWYQQALGQGPQFIFQYYEEEERQRGNFPDRFSGHQFPNYSSELNVNALLLGDSALYLCASSRLTGGITGANVLTFGAGSRLTVL.